This T cell receptor (beta chain) was profiled in a study of shared T cell receptors in the human thymus. TCRdb's copy holds only in-frame clones and misses some; the assay was immunoSEQ multiplex PCR. The sample has hundreds of thousands of clones, 70% to 90% seen once. These data also featured in a second study, about human thymus T cells. That investigation notes: Thymic material originated from resections removed in the course of corrective heart surgery.

The specimen sequenced was thymocytes. The receptor was derived from a boy in the first two years of life with a congenital heart defect.

CDR3 DNA sequence: TGTGCCAGCTCACCACCGCGGACAGGGGAGAGAGAAAGGAATGAAAAACTGTTTTTT. It translates to CASSPPRTGERERNEKLFF. V is TRBV18 and J is TRBJ1-4; 9 nucleotides match TRBD1. J lost 5 bases, V lost 0 bases, and 13 bases had no gene match. Germline V gives CDR1 KGHSH, CDR2 LQKENI. This CDR3 has 19 amino acids.